The rows below give T cell receptor beta chains drawn from one sample of a study of blood T cell repertoires in COVID-19. This table comes from immunoSEQ multiplex PCR, and its TCRdb copy is limited to in-frame clones, with some not included. In the table there are 26,000 or so clones, 92% of which are singletons. The sequencing input was peripheral blood. These receptors came from a human donor in a cohort sampled during active COVID-19. The CDR3 runs from the conserved cysteine through the conserved F or W.

cdr3_length	v_call	j_call	cdr3_aa
17	TRBV19	TRBJ2-4	CASSHTWRGLAKNIQYF
15	TRBV7-9	TRBJ2-3	CASSQGTASTDTQYF
16	TRBV19	TRBJ1-2	CASSAWALGMNYGYTF
14	TRBV5-1	TRBJ2-4	CASQLAGGQNIQYF
15	TRBV10-2	TRBJ1-2	CASKGGTGGLYGYTF
13	TRBV7-9	TRBJ1-4	CASSLGQNEKLFF
12	TRBV12-3/TRBV12-4	TRBJ2-1	CASSLVSSEQFF
13	TRBV6-5	TRBJ2-7	CASSSSTYDEQYF
14	TRBV24-1	TRBJ1-5	CATSGTNSNQPQHF
15	TRBV5-5	TRBJ1-4	CASSGWTGRHEKLFF
17	TRBV9	TRBJ2-2	CASSEGPGQGSTGELFF
14	TRBV18	TRBJ1-6	CASSPWDRNSPLHF
15	TRBV19	TRBJ2-6	CASSPGGSGANVLTF
16	TRBV10-3	TRBJ2-3	CAISESRGLAPDTQYF
19	TRBV3-1/TRBV3-2	TRBJ2-3	CASSPSDGSGGSGTDTQYF
13	TRBV6-5	TRBJ1-1	CATEVLPSAGSFF
12	TRBV28	TRBJ1-5	CASKTSNQPQHF
16	TRBV5-4	TRBJ1-6	CASSLGTGSYNSPLHF